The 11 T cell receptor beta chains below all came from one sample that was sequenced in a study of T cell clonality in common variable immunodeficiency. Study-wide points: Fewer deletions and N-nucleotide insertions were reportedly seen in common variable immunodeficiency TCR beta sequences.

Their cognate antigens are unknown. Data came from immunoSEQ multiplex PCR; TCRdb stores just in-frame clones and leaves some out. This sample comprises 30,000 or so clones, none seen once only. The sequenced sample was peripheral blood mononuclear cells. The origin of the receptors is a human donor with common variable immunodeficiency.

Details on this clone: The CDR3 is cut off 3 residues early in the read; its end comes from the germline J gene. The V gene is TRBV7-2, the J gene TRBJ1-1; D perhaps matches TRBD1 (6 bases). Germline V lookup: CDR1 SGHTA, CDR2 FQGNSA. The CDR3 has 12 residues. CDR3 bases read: TGTGCCAGCAGCTCCCAGGGGCTAGGA. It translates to CASSSQGLG. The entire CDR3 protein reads CASSSQGLGAFF.

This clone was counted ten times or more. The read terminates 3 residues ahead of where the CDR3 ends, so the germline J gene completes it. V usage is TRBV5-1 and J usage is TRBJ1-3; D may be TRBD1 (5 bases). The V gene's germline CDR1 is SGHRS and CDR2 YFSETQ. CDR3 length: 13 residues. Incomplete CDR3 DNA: TGCGCCAGCAGCTTCGCCCAGGGAGGGACC. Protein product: CASSFAQGGT. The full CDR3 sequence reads CASSFAQGGTIYF.

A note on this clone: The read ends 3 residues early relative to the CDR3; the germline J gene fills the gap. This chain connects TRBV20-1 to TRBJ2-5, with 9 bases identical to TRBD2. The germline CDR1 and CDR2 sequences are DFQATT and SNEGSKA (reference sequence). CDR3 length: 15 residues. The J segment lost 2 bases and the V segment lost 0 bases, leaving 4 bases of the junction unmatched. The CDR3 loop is CSARDLRGGQETQYF. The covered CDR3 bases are TGCAGTGCTAGAGATCTGCGGGGGGGTCAAGAGACC.

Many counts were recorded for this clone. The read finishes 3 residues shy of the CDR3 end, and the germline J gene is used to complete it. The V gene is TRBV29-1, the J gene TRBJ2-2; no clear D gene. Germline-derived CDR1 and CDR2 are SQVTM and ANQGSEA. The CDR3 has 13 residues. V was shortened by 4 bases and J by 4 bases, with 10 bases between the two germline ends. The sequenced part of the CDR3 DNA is TGCAGCGTTGTTTCCAAGGGCACCGGGGAG. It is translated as CSVVSKGTGE. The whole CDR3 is CSVVSKGTGELFF.

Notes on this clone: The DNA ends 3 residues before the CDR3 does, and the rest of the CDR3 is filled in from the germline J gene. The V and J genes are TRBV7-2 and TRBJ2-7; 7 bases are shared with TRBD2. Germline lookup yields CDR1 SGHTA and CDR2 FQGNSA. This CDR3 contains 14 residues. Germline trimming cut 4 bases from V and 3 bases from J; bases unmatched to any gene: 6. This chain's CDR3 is CASSWRASGYEQYF. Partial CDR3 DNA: TGTGCCAGCAGCTGGCGGGCTAGCGGCTACGAG.

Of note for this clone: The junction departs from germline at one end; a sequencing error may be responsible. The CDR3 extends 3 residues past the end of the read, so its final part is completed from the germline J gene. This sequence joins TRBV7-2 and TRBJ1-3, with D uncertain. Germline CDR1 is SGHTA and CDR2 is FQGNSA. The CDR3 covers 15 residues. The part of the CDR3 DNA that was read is TGTGCCGGCAGCTTAGGTCCGGGGAAAGGAAACACC. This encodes CAGSLGPGKGNT. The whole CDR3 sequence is CAGSLGPGKGNTIYF.

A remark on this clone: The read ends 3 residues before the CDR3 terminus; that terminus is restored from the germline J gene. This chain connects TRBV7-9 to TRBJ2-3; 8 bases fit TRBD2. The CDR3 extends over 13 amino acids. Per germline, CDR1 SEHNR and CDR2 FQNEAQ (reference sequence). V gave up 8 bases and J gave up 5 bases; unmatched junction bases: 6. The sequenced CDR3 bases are TGTGCCAGCCGGGGGGGGTATATAGATACG. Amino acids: CASRGGYIDT. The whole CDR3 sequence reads CASRGGYIDTQYF. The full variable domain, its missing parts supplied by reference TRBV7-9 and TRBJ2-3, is DTGVSQNPRHKITKRGQNVTFRCDPISEHNRLYWYRQTLGQGPEFLTYFQNEAQLEKSRLLSDRFSAERPKGSFSTLEIQRTEQGDSAMYLCASRGGYIDTQYFGPGTRLTVL.

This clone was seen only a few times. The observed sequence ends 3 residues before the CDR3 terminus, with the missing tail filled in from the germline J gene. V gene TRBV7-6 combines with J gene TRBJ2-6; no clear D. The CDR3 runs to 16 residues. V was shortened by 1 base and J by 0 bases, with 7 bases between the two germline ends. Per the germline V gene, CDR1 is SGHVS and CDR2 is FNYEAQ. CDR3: CASSLVPVSGANVLTF. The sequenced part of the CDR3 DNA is TGTGCCAGCAGCTTAGTCCCTGTCTCTGGGGCCAACGTC.

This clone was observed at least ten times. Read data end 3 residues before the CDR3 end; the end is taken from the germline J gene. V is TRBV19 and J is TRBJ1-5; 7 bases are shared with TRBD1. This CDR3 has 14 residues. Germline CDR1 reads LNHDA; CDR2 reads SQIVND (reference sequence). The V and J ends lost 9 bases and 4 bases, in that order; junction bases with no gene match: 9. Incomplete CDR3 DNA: TGTGCCAGCAAAACCGGGACAGTGAATCAGCCC. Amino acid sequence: CASKTGTVNQP. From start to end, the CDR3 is CASKTGTVNQPQHF.

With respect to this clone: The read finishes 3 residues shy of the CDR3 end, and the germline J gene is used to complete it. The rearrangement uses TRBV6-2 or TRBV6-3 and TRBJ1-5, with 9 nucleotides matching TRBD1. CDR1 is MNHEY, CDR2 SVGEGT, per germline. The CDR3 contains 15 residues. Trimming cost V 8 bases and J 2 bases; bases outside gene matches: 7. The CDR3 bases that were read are TGTGCCAGCGGCTCGGACAGGGGCGGCAATCAGCCC. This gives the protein CASGSDRGGNQP. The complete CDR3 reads CASGSDRGGNQPQHF.

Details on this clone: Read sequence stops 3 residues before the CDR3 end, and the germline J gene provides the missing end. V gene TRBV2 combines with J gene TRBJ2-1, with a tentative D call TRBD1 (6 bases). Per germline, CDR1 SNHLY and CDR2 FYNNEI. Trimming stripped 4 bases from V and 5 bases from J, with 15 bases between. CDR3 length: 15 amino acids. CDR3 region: CASSGTGPLNNEQFF. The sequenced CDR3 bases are TGTGCCAGCAGTGGTACAGGGCCCCTTAACAATGAG.